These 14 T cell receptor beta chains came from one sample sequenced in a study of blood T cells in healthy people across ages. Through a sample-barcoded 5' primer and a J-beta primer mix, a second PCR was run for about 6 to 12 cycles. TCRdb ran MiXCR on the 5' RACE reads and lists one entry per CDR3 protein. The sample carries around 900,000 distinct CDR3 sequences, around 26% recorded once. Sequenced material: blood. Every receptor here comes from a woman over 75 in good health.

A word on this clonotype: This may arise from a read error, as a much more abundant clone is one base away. The DNA for the CDR3 is TGTGCCAGCAGCTTAGCGGTAGCGGGGGGTAACAATGAGCAGTACTTC. Its translation: CASSLAVAGGNNEQYF. The genes are TRBV11-2 and TRBJ2-5; TRBD2 agrees at 10 bases. Germline lookup yields CDR1 SGHAT and CDR2 FQNNGV. This CDR3 spans 16 amino acids. With 1 base clipped from V and 11 bases from J, the junction kept 13 bases outside the gene matches.

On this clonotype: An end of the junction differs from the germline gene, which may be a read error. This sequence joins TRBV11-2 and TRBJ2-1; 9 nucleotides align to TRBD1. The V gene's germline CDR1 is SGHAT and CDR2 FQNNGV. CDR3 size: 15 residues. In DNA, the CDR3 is TGTGTCAGCAGCTTCGGGACAGGGATCCGCAATGAGCAGTTCTTC. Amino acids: CVSSFGTGIRNEQFF.

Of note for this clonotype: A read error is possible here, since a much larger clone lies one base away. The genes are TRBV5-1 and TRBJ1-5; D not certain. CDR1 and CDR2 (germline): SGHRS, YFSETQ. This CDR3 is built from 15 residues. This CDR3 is CASSLAGVSNHPQHF. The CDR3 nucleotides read TGCGCCAGCAGCTTGGCCGGAGTTTCCAATCACCCCCAGCATTTT.

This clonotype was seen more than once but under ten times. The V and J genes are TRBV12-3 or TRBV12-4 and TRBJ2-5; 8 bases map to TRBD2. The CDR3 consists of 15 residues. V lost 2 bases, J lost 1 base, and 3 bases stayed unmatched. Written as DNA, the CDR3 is TGTGCCAGCAGTTTATACGGGGGGGGCCAAGAGACCCAGTACTTC. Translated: CASSLYGGGQETQYF.

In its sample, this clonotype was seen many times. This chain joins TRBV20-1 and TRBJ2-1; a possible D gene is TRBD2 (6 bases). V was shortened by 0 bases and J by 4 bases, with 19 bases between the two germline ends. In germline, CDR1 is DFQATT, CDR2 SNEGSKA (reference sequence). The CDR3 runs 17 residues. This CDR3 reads CSARDAGSAGRYNEQFF. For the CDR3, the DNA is TGCAGTGCTAGAGATGCGGGTTCGGCGGGGCGATACAATGAGCAGTTCTTC.

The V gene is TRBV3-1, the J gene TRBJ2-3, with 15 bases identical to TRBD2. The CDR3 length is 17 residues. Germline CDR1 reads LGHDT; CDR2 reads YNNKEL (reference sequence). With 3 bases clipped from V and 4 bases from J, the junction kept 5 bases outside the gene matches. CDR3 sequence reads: CASSHGLAGGRSDTQYF. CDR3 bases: TGTGCCAGCAGCCATGGACTAGCGGGGGGGCGTTCAGATACGCAGTATTTT.

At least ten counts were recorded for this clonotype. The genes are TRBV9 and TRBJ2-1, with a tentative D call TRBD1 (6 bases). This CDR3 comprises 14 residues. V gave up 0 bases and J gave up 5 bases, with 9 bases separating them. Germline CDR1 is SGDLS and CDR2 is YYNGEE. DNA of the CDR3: TGTGCCAGCAGCGTAGTGGGGACACACAATGAGCAGTTCTTC. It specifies CASSVVGTHNEQFF.

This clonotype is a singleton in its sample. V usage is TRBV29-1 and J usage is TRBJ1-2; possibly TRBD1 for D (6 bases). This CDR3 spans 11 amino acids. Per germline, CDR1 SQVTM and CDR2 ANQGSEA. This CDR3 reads CGARQAGGYTF. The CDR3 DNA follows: TGCGGCGCCCGACAGGCAGGGGGCTACACCTTC.

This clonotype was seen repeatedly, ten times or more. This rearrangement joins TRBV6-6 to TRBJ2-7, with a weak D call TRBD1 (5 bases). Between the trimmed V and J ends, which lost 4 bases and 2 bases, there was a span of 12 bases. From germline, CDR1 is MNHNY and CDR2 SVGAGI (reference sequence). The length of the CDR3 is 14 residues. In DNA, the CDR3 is TGTGCCAGCAGTTCCCGCGCAGGGACCTACGAGCAGTACTTC. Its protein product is CASSSRAGTYEQYF.

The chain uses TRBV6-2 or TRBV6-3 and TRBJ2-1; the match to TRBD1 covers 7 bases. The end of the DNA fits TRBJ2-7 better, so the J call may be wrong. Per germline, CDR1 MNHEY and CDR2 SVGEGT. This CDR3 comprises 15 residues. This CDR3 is CASRWTGRSYNEQYF. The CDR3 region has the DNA TGTGCCAGCAGATGGACAGGAAGATCCTACAATGAGCAGTACTTC.

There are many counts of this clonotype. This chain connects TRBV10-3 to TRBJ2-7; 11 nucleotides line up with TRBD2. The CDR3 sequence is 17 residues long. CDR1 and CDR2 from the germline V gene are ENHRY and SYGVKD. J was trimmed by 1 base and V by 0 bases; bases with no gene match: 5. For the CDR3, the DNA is TGTGCCATCAGTGAGTCGAGTACTAGCGGGGGATCCTACGAGCAGTACTTC. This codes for CAISESSTSGGSYEQYF.

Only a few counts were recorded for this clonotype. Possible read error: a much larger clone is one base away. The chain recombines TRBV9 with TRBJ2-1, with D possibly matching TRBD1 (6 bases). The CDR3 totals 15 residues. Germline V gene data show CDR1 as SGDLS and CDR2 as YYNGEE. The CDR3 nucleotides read TGTGCCAGCAGCGTAGGGGGGCCTGGCTACAATGGGCAGTTCTTC. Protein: CASSVGGPGYNGQFF.

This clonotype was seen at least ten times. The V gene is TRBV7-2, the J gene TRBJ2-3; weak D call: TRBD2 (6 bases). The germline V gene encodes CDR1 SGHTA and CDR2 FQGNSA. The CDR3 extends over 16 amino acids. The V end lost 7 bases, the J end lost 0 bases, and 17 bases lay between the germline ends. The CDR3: CASTKVGGTSTDTQYF. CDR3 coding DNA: TGTGCCAGCACCAAGGTGGGGGGAACTAGCACAGATACGCAGTATTTT.

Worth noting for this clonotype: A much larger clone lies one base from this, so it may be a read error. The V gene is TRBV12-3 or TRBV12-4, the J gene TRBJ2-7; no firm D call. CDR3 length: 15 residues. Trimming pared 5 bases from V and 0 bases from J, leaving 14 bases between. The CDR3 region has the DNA TGTGCCAGCAGTGCCGCACAGATCCACTCCTACGAGCAGTACTTC. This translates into CASSAAQIHSYEQYF.